This T cell receptor (beta chain) is drawn from a study of blood T cell repertoires in COVID-19. Study-wide context: COVID-19 samples, acute and convalescent, were from the United States, Italy and Spain. From T cells, B-cell-depleted T cells, or PBMCs came the material, which was cDNA or gDNA.

This table comes from immunoSEQ multiplex PCR, and its TCRdb copy is limited to in-frame clones, with some not included. Among almost 300,000 clones listed, nearly 90% were seen once. Germline V gives CDR1 SGHAT, CDR2 FQNNGV. This CDR3 has 13 amino acids. The V gene lost 3 bases and the J gene lost 6 bases, with 11 bases spanning the gap. Seattle patients were enrolled while actively infected and followed longitudinally. This TCR was sampled from a woman aged 25 to 39 with COVID-19, enrolled during active disease. The chain is built from TRBV11-2 and TRBJ1-1; a possible D gene is TRBD1 (5 bases). The specimen was peripheral blood. The CDR3 spells CASSFGRVAEAFF. In nucleotides, the CDR3 is TGTGCCAGCAGCTTCGGCAGGGTCGCTGAAGCTTTCTTT.